The 17 T cell receptor beta chains reported below all come from one sample, sequenced in a study of T cells in Graves' hyperthyroidism and ophthalmopathy. Using RNA transcripts as the source, TCR beta CDR3 regions were amplified. HTBI primers drove first-round RT-PCR of the TCR CDR3. TCRdb ran MiXCR on the multiplex PCR reads and lists one entry per CDR3 protein. The data contain some 620,000 distinct CDR3 sequences, roughly 16% of them singletons. The sequencing input was blood. The origin of the receptors is a woman in her twenties or thirties with Graves' hyperthyroidism.

This clonotype was detected only a few times. V usage is TRBV9 and J usage is TRBJ1-2, with D possibly matching TRBD1 (5 bases). V was pared by 1 base and J by 8 bases, with 18 bases between. The length of the CDR3 is 15 residues. Germline V gene data show CDR1 as SGDLS and CDR2 as YYNGEE. The CDR3 is CASSVRPEGLSGYTF. Here the CDR3 DNA reads TGTGCCAGCAGCGTAAGGCCTGAGGGACTTTCCGGCTACACCTTC.

Points on this clonotype: As the CDR3 is not closed by the conserved phenylalanine or tryptophan, this likely results from a read error. The chain links TRBV7-9 to TRBJ2-7; D uncertain. The CDR3 consists of 11 residues. V was trimmed by 5 bases and J by 1 base, leaving 3 bases between them. Germline CDR1 SEHNR, CDR2 FQNEAQ (reference sequence). CDR3 loop: CASSLSYEQYL. In nucleotides, the CDR3 is TGTGCCAGCAGCCTATCCTACGAGCAGTACCTC.

The rearrangement joins TRBV3-1 to TRBJ2-3; 12 bases line up with TRBD2. The V gene end was trimmed by 3 bases and the J gene end by 6 bases; junction bases not matched to a gene: 10. CDR1 and CDR2 from the germline V gene are LGHDT and YNNKEL (reference sequence). The CDR3 length is 17 residues. CDR3 residues: CASSHTRLAGVSDTQYF. The CDR3 bases are TGTGCCAGCAGCCACACCAGACTAGCGGGAGTCTCGGATACGCAGTATTTT.

The sample holds many counts of this clonotype. The V call is TRBV5-6, the J call TRBJ2-7; 13 bases match TRBD2. Germline lookup yields CDR1 SGHDT and CDR2 YYEEEE. The CDR3 is 15 residues long. The J segment lost 5 bases and the V segment lost 2 bases, leaving 4 bases of the junction unmatched. The CDR3 region is CASSFGLAGVDEQYF. CDR3 coding DNA: TGTGCCAGCAGCTTCGGACTAGCGGGAGTAGACGAGCAGTACTTC.

V usage is TRBV20-1 and J usage is TRBJ2-3, with a possible D match to TRBD2 (5 bases). Germline values: CDR1 DFQATT, CDR2 SNEGSKA (reference sequence). The V and J ends lost 7 bases and 1 base respectively, with 15 bases between them. The CDR3 loop spans 14 amino acids. The DNA of the CDR3 is TGCAGTGTTAACCCCGGGAAGGGCACAGATACGCAGTATTTT. Translated, it gives CSVNPGKGTDTQYF.

The rearrangement uses TRBV6-1 and TRBJ2-1, with TRBD1 matching over 11 bases. The V segment lost 6 bases and the J segment 6 bases; nucleotides outside the gene matches: 16. The CDR3 has 18 residues. The germline V gene encodes CDR1 MNHNS and CDR2 SASEGT. The CDR3 sequence: CASSRLAPGQGELNEQFF. The CDR3 nucleotides are TGTGCCAGCAGCCGACTAGCACCGGGACAGGGGGAGCTCAATGAGCAGTTCTTC.

The V gene is TRBV20-1, the J gene TRBJ2-7, with unresolved D. This CDR3 region has 13 residues. Germline-derived CDR1 and CDR2 are DFQATT and SNEGSKA (reference sequence). Trimming removed 3 bases from V and 3 bases from J, with 12 bases in between. The CDR3: CSARGLTDYEQYF. CDR3 sequence (DNA): TGCAGTGCTAGGGGCCTCACGGACTACGAGCAGTACTTC.

This clonotype was counted at least ten times. V is TRBV6-5 and J is TRBJ2-7; 7 bases are shared with TRBD1. There are 15 residues in the CDR3. The germline CDR1 and CDR2 sequences are MNHEY and SVGAGI. With 2 bases clipped from V and 0 bases from J, the junction kept 4 bases outside the gene matches. The CDR3 DNA follows: TGTGCCAGCAGTTACGACGGACAGGACTCCTACGAGCAGTACTTC. Its protein product is CASSYDGQDSYEQYF.

This clonotype showed up many times. The J gene is TRBJ1-2, the V gene TRBV28; D gene ambiguous. The CDR3 runs 14 residues. The V gene lost 7 bases and the J gene lost 4 bases, with 16 bases spanning the gap. CDR1 and CDR2 from the germline V gene are MDHEN and SYDVKM. The CDR3 sequence is CASNAGFVVYGYTF. For the CDR3, the DNA is TGTGCCAGCAATGCTGGGTTTGTTGTCTATGGCTACACCTTC.

The chain combines TRBV28 with TRBJ2-7; no firm D call. V was shortened by 6 bases and J by 3 bases, with 15 bases between the two germline ends. Looked up from germline, CDR1 is MDHEN and CDR2 is SYDVKM. The CDR3 totals 14 residues. The CDR3 sequence: CASRLSINLYEQYF. The DNA for the CDR3 is TGTGCCAGCAGGTTGAGCATTAACCTCTACGAGCAGTACTTC.

The sample holds many counts of this clonotype. The J gene is TRBJ1-2, the V gene TRBV30; D gene ambiguous. This CDR3 is built from 13 residues. The germline gives CDR1 GTSNPN, CDR2 SVGIG (reference sequence). V was pared by 2 bases and J by 4 bases, with 11 bases between. CDR3 sequence reads: CAWSRNLAYGYTF. CDR3 sequence (DNA): TGTGCCTGGAGTCGTAACTTGGCCTATGGCTACACCTTC.

The chain recombines TRBV2 with TRBJ1-3; the D is unclear. This CDR3 has 13 amino acids. Germline lookup yields CDR1 SNHLY and CDR2 FYNNEI. V was shortened by 10 bases and J by 2 bases, with 12 bases between the two germline ends. The CDR3 is CANMEQPGNTIYF. CDR3 DNA sequence: TGTGCCAACATGGAGCAGCCTGGAAACACCATATATTTT.

This clonotype was picked up many times. This rearrangement joins TRBV3-1 to TRBJ1-3, with D possibly being TRBD1 (6 bases). Germline lookup yields CDR1 LGHDT and CDR2 YNNKEL (reference sequence). Trimming stripped 0 bases from V and 2 bases from J, with 8 bases between. The CDR3 is 15 residues long. CDR3 amino acids: CASSQEGGTGNTIYF. In nucleotides, the CDR3 is TGTGCCAGCAGCCAAGAAGGGGGAACTGGAAACACCATATATTTT.

This clonotype was picked up many times. This chain connects TRBV28 to TRBJ2-7; D tentatively reads TRBD1 or TRBD2 (5 bases each). The CDR3 contains 14 residues. Trimming removed 6 bases at V and 5 bases at J, with 17 bases between. The germline gives CDR1 MDHEN, CDR2 SYDVKM. This CDR3 is CASSPGTVFHEQYF. The CDR3 DNA reads TGTGCCAGCAGCCCCGGGACCGTGTTTCACGAGCAGTACTTC.

The chain recombines TRBV19 with TRBJ1-4, with 9 bases matching TRBD1. Germline V lookup: CDR1 LNHDA, CDR2 SQIVND (reference sequence). Germline trimming cut 3 bases from V and 5 bases from J; bases unmatched to any gene: 4. The CDR3 runs to 15 residues. In nucleotides, the CDR3 is TGTGCCAGTAGTATCAACAGGGGGCGCAATGAAAAACTGTTTTTT. It is translated as CASSINRGRNEKLFF.

This clonotype was seen many times. The chain is built from TRBV30 and TRBJ1-4; D gene unclear. Germline assignment: CDR1 GTSNPN and CDR2 SVGIG (reference sequence). The V end was cut by 2 bases, the J end by 10 bases, with 14 bases between. The CDR3 is 13 residues long. The CDR3 DNA reads as TGTGCCTGGAGTCACGGTTACTACGGAAAACTGTTTTTT. It codes for CAWSHGYYGKLFF. The full variable domain, its missing parts supplied by reference TRBV30 and TRBJ1-4, is SQTIHQWPATLVQPVGSPLSLECTVEGTSNPNLYWYRQAAGRGLQLLFYSVGIGQISSEVPQNLSASRPQDRQFILSSKKLLLSDSGFYLCAWSHGYYGKLFFGSGTQLSVL.

In its sample, this clonotype was seen many times. The genes are TRBV7-9 and TRBJ2-1, with D tentatively TRBD1 or TRBD2 (7 bases each). Trimming pared 3 bases from V and 12 bases from J, leaving 21 bases between. Germline CDR1 SEHNR, CDR2 FQNEAQ (reference sequence). The CDR3 contains 15 residues. CDR3 in DNA: TGTGCCAGCAGCTTGGAGGGGGCGGCGGGAGCTAGGCAGTTCTTC. Its protein product is CASSLEGAAGARQFF.